This entry lists 9 T cell receptor beta chains sequenced from one sample in a study of regulatory T cells in long-lasting Graves disease. The time point was: persistent/refractory GD, antithyroid drugs over 5 years with positive TRAb. Preparation of the TCR library used RNA extracted from PBMCs. Arm-PCR of CDR3 regions with iRepertoire HTBI primers generated TCR beta libraries. TCRdb redid the calling of the multiplex PCR reads with MiXCR, one entry per CDR3 protein. Of 310,000 or so distinct CDR3 sequences in the sample, around 21% were seen once. The input for sequencing was peripheral blood mononuclear cells (PBMCs), taken when the disease was refractory, from a patient treated with antithyroid drugs. The receptors come from a female donor with Graves disease.

The chain employs TRBV29-1 and TRBJ1-2, with D perhaps TRBD1 (5 bases). Germline-derived CDR1 and CDR2 are SQVTM and ANQGSEA. The CDR3 has 14 residues. V shed 7 bases and J shed 1 base, with 16 bases lying between them. CDR3 coding DNA: TGCAGCGCCCCATCAGGGCAGCTTAACTATGGCTACACCTTC. Protein product: CSAPSGQLNYGYTF.

This clonotype was counted ten times or more. The chain uses TRBV7-2 and TRBJ1-4, with a weak D call TRBD1 (5 bases). The V gene's germline CDR1 is SGHTA and CDR2 FQGNSA. The CDR3 runs to 14 residues. V shed 5 bases and J shed 3 bases, with 10 bases lying between them. DNA of the CDR3: TGTGCCAGCAGCAGGGGTGGGGCTAATGAAAAACTGTTTTTT. This encodes CASSRGGANEKLFF.

V is TRBV10-3 and J is TRBJ2-1; 13 bases match TRBD2. Trimming removed 8 bases from V and 9 bases from J; junction bases left unmatched: 7. Germline lookup yields CDR1 ENHRY and CDR2 SYGVKD. The CDR3 covers 14 residues. The CDR3 loop is CAIGGLAGVAEQFF. In nucleotides, the CDR3 is TGTGCCATCGGAGGACTAGCGGGAGTTGCTGAGCAGTTCTTC.

This clonotype was recorded many times. Here the CDR3 DNA reads TGCAGTGCTCCTCCCAGAGGAACTGTCGAGACCCAGTACTTC. It specifies CSAPPRGTVETQYF. The chain is built from TRBV20-1 and TRBJ2-5; D is ambiguous. The CDR3 is 14 amino acids. The V gene lost 5 bases and the J gene lost 5 bases, with 18 bases spanning the gap. The germline gives CDR1 DFQATT, CDR2 SNEGSKA (reference sequence).

This clonotype was seen more than once but under ten times. The chain carries TRBV7-2 and TRBJ1-2, with D possibly TRBD1 on 6 matching bases. The CDR3 is 16 residues long. Deletions cut 5 bases from V and 2 bases from J, with 18 bases between. Germline lookup yields CDR1 SGHTA and CDR2 FQGNSA. The CDR3 here is CASSRIRDISNYGYTF. CDR3 nucleotides: TGTGCCAGCAGCCGAATCCGGGACATCTCAAACTATGGCTACACCTTC.

The chain joins TRBV7-9 to TRBJ1-6; D ambiguous. The CDR3 loop spans 14 amino acids. V lost 6 bases to trimming and J lost 7 bases, with 13 bases between them. Germline V CDR1 and CDR2: SEHNR, FQNEAQ (reference sequence). CDR3 coding DNA: TGTGCCAGCAGTCCCGCGCCGAAGAATTCACCCCTCCACTTT. Encoded protein: CASSPAPKNSPLHF.

The V call is TRBV5-1, the J call TRBJ2-7; 10 bases match TRBD1. CDR1 is SGHRS, CDR2 YFSETQ, per germline. V gave up 4 bases and J gave up 7 bases; unmatched junction bases: 5. CDR3 length: 13 amino acids. The CDR3 is CASSVDRGEEQYF. The CDR3 DNA sequence: TGCGCCAGCAGCGTGGACAGGGGGGAAGAGCAGTACTTC.

This clonotype was seen only a few times. The CDR3 DNA is TGTGCCAGCAGTTTGCAGAGTTTCTACGAGCAGTACTTC. This encodes CASSLQSFYEQYF. The V and J genes are TRBV12-3 or TRBV12-4 and TRBJ2-7; D unresolved. CDR3 length: 13 residues. V was clipped by 3 bases and J by 3 bases, with 9 bases between them.

This clonotype was seen repeatedly, ten times or more. The genes are TRBV11-3 and TRBJ2-2; D tentatively reads TRBD1 or TRBD2 (5 bases each). The CDR3 totals 14 residues. CDR1 SGHNT and CDR2 YENEEA come from the germline V gene. Between the trimmed V and J ends, which lost 5 bases and 4 bases, there was a span of 11 bases. CDR3: CASSPGRLTGELFF. The CDR3 DNA follows: TGTGCCAGCAGCCCGGGACGGCTCACCGGGGAGCTGTTTTTT.